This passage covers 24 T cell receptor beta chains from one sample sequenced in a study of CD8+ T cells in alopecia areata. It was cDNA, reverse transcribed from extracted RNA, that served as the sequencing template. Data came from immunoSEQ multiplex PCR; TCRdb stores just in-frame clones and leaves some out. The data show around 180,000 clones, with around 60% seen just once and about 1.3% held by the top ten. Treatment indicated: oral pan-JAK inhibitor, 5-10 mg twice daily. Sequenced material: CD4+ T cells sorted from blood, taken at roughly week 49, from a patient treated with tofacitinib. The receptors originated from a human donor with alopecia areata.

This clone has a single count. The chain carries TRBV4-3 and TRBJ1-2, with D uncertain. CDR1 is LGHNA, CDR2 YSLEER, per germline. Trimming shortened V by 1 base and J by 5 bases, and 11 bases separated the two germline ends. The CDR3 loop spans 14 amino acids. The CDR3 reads CASSQASNPYGYTF. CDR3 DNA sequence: TGCGCCAGCAGCCAAGCTAGTAACCCATATGGCTACACCTTC.

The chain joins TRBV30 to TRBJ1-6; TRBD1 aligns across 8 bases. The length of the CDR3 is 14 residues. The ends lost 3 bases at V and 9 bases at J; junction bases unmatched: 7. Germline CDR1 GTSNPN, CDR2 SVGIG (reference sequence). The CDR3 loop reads CAWSEDREISPLHF. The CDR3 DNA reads TGTGCCTGGAGCGAGGACAGGGAGATTTCACCCCTCCACTTT.

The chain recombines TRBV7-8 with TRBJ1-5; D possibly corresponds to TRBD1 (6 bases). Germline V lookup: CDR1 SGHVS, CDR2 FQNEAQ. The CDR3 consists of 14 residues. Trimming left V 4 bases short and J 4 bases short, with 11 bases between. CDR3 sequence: CASSSTGDNQPQHF. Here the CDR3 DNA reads TGTGCCAGCAGCTCGACAGGAGATAATCAGCCCCAGCATTTT.

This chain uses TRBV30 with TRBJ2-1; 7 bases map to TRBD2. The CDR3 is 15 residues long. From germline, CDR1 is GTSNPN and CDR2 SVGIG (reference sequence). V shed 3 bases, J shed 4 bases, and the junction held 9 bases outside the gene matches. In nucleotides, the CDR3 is TGTGCCTGGAGGGAAACGGGGGGACTTTACAATGAGCAGTTCTTC. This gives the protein CAWRETGGLYNEQFF.

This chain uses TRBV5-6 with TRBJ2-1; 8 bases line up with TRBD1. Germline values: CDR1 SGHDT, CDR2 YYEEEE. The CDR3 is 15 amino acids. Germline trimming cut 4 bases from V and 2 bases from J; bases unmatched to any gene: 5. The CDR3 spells CASSGQGLTYNEQFF. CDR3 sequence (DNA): TGTGCCAGCAGCGGACAGGGTTTGACCTACAATGAGCAGTTCTTC.

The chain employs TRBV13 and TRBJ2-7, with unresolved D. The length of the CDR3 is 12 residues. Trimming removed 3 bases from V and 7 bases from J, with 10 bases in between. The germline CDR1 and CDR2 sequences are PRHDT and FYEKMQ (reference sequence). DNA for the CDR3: TGTGCCAGCAGCTTTATGTCGGAGGAGCAGTACTTC. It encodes CASSFMSEEQYF.

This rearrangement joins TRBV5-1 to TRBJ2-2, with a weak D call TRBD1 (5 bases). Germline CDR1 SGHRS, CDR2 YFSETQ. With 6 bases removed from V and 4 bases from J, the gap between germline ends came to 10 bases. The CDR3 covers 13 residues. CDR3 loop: CASNEQGTGELFF. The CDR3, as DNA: TGCGCCAGCAACGAGCAGGGCACCGGGGAGCTGTTTTTT.

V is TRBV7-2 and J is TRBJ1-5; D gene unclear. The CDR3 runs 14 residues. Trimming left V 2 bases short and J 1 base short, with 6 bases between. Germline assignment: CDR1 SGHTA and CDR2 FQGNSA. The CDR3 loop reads CASSLIGSNQPQHF. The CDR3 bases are TGTGCCAGCAGCTTAATTGGGAGCAATCAGCCCCAGCATTTT.

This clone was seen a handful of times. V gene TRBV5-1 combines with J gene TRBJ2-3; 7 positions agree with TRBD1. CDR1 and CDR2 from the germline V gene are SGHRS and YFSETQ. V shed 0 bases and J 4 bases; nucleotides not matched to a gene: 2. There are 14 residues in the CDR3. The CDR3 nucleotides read TGCGCCAGCAGCTTGGACAGGGGTCCAGATACGCAGTATTTT. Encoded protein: CASSLDRGPDTQYF.

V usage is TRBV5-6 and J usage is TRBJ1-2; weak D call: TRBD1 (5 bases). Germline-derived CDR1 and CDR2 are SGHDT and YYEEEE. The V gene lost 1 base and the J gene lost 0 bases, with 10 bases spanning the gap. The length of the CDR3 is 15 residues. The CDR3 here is CASSLWGTTNYGYTF. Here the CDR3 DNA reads TGTGCCAGCAGCTTGTGGGGCACTACTAACTATGGCTACACCTTC.

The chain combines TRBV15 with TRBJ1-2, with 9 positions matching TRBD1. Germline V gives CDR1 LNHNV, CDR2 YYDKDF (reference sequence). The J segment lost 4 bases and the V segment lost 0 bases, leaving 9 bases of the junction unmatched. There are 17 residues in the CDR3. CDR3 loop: CATSRDLLQTGGYGYTF. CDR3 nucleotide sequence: TGTGCCACCAGCAGAGACTTACTACAGACAGGGGGCTATGGCTACACCTTC.

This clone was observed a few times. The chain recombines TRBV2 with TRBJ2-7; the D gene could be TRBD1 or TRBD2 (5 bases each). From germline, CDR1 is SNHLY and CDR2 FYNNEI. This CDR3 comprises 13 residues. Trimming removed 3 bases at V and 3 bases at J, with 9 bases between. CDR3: CASSDGALYEQYF. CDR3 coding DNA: TGTGCCAGCAGTGACGGGGCTCTCTACGAGCAGTACTTC.

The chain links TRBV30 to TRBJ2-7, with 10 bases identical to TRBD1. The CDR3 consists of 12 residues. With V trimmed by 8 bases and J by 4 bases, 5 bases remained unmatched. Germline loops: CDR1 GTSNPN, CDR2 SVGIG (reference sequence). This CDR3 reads CAGGTGEYEQYF. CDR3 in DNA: TGTGCCGGGGGGACAGGGGAGTACGAGCAGTACTTC.

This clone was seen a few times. CDR3 sequence reads: CASSQTGQDSNIQYF. The CDR3 nucleotides read TGCGCCAGCAGCCAAACGGGACAGGACTCAAACATTCAGTACTTC. The chain links TRBV4-3 to TRBJ2-4, with 8 positions matching TRBD1. The CDR3 runs to 15 residues. The germline gives CDR1 LGHNA, CDR2 YSLEER. Trimming took 2 bases from V and 6 from J; bases not matched to a gene: 6.

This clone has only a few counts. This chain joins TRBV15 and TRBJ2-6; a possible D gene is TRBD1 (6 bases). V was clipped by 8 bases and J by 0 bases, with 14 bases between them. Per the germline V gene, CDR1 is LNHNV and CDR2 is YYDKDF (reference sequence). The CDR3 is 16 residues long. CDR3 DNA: TGTGCCACCGAAGCGGACAGCTTCTCTGGGGCCAACGTCCTGACTTTC. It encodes CATEADSFSGANVLTF.

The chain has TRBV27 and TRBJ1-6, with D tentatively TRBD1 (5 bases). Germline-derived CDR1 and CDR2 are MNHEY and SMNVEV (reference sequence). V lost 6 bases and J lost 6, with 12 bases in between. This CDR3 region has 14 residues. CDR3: CASRPGLTNSPLHF. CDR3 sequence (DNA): TGTGCCAGCAGACCGGGACTGACTAATTCACCCCTCCACTTT.

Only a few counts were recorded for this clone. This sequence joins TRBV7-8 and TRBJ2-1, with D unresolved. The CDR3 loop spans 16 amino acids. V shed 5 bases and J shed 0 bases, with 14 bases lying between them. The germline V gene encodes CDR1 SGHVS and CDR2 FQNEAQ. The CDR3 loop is CASSPEVPSSYNEQFF. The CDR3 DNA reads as TGTGCCAGCAGCCCAGAGGTCCCTAGCTCCTACAATGAGCAGTTCTTC. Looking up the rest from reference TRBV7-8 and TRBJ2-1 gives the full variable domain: GAGVSQSPRYKVAKRGQDVALRCDPISGHVSLFWYQQALGQGPEFLTYFQNEAQLDKSGLPSDRFFAERPEGSVSTLKIQRTQQEDSAVYLCASSPEVPSSYNEQFFGPGTRLTVL.

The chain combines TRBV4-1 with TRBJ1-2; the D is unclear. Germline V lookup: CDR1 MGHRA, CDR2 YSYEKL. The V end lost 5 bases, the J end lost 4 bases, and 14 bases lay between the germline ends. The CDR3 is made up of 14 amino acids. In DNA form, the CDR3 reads TGCGCCAGCAGCGGGGAAACTACAACCTATGGCTACACCTTC. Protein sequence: CASSGETTTYGYTF.

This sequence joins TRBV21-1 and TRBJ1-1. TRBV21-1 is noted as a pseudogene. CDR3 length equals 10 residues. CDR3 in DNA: TGTGCCAGCAGCAAAGGGGTTAAGTCGTTT. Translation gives CASSKGVKSF.

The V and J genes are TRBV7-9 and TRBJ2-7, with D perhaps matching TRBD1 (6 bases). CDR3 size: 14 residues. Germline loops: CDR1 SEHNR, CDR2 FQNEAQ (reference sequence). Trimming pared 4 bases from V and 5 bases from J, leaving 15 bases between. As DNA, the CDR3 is TGTGCCAGCAGCTCCACTTCAGGGGTCCACGAGCAGTACTTC. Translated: CASSSTSGVHEQYF.

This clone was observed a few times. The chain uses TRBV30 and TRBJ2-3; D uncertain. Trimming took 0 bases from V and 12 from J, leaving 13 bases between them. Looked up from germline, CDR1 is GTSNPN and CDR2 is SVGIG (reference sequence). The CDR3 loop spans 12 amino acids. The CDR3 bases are TGTGCCTGGAGTGTAACCCTCACCGGACAGTATTTT. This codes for CAWSVTLTGQYF.

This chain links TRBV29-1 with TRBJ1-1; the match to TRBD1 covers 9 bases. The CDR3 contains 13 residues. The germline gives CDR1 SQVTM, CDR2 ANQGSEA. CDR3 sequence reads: CSSDRGLNTEAFF. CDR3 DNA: TGCAGTTCGGACAGGGGTCTTAACACTGAAGCTTTCTTT.

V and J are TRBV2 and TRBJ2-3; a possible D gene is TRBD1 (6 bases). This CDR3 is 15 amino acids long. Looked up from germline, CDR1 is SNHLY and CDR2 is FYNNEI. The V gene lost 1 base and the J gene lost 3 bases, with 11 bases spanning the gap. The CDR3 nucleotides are TGTGCCAGCAGTGAAGTGAACAGGGAGACAGATACGCAGTATTTT. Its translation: CASSEVNRETDTQYF.

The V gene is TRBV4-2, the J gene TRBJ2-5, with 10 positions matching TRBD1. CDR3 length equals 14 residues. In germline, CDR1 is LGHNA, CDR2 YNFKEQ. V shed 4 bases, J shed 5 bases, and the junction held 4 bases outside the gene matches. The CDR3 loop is CASSPDRGRETQYF. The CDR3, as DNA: TGTGCCAGCAGCCCGGACAGGGGGAGGGAGACCCAGTACTTC.